This TCR beta chain appears in the sequencing data of a study of cytomegalovirus exposure and HLA in healthy donors. At the time of sampling, donors were nominally healthy, though unrecorded immune exposures were likely. About this clone: The antigen remains undetermined.

Study-wide points: TCR beta chains numbering roughly 150 were designated cytomegalovirus-associated. There was a cluster of highly shared sequence variants that was likely a sequencing artifact. Across donors, sequencing depth was assumed by presence/absence analyses to be roughly uniform.

V shed 3 bases, J shed 1 base, and the junction held 8 bases outside the gene matches. This CDR3 has 18 residues. Germline-derived CDR1 and CDR2 are LNHNV and YYDKDF (reference sequence). PCR used 60 Vbeta primers and 13 Jbeta primers. Generated by immunoSEQ multiplex PCR, the TCRdb table keeps only in-frame clones and is missing some. The sample consists of fewer than 200,000 clones, almost 80% of them appearing once. The V and J genes are TRBV15 and TRBJ2-5; 13 bases match TRBD2. The clonotype was recovered from a woman aged 50 to 65 in good health and CMV-seronegative. Sequenced sample: PBMCs. CDR3 residues: CATSRYYGTSGIQETQYF. CDR3 nucleotide sequence: TGTGCCACCAGCAGGTACTACGGGACTAGCGGGATCCAAGAGACCCAGTACTTC.